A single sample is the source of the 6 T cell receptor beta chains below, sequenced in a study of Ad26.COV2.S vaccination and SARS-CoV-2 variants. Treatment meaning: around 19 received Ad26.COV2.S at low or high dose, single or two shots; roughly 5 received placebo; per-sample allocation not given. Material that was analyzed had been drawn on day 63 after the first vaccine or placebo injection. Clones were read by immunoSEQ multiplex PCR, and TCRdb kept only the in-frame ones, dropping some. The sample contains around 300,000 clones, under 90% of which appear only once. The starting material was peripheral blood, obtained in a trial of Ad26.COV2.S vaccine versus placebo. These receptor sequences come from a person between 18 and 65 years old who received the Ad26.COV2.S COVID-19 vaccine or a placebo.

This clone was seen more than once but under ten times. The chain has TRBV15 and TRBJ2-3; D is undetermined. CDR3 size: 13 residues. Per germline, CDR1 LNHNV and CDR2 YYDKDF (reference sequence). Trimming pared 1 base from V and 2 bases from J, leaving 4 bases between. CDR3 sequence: CATSRGSTDTQYF. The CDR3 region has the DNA TGTGCCACCAGCAGAGGATCCACAGATACGCAGTATTTT.

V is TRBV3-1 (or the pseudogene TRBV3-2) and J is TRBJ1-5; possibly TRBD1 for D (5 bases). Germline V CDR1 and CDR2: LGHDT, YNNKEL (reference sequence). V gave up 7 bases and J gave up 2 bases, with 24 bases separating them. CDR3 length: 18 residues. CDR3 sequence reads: CASNFLSPGLVGNQPQHF. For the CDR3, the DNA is TGTGCCAGCAACTTCCTAAGCCCAGGGTTGGTCGGCAATCAGCCCCAGCATTTT.

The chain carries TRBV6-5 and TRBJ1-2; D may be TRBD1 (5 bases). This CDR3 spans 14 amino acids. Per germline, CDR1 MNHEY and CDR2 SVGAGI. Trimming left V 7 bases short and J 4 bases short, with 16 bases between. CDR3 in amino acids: CASTRTKFSYGYTF. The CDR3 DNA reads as TGTGCCAGCACCCGGACAAAATTCTCCTATGGCTACACCTTC.

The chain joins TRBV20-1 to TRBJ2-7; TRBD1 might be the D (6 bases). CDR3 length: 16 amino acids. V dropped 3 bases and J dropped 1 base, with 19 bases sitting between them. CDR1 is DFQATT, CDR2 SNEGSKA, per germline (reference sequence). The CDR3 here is CSASSSTRQASYEQYF. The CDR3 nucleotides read TGCAGTGCTAGTTCCTCCACAAGACAGGCGTCCTACGAGCAGTACTTC.

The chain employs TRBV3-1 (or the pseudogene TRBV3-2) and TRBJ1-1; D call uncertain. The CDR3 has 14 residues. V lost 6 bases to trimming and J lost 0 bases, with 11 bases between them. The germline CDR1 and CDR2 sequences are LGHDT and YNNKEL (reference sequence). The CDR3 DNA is TGTGCCAGCAGTCATTGGTCGGTGAACACTGAAGCTTTCTTT. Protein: CASSHWSVNTEAFF.

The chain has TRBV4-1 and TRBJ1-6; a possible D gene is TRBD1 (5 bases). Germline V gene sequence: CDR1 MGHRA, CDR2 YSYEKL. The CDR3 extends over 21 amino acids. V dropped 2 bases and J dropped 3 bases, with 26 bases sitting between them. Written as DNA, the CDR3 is TGCGCCAGCAGCCAACGACAATTGACAGACTCCCGCACAGACTATAATTCACCCCTCCACTTT. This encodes CASSQRQLTDSRTDYNSPLHF.